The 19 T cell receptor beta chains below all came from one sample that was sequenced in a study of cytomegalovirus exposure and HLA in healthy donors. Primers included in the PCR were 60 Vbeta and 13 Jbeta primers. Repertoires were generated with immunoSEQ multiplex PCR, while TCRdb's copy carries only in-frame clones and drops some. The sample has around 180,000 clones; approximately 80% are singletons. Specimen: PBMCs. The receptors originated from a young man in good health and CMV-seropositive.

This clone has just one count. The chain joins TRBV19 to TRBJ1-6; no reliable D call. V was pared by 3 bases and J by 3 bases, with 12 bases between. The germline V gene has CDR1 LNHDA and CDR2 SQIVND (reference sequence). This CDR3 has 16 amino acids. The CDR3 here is CASSIGGRDYNSPLHF. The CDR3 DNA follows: TGTGCCAGTAGTATCGGCGGGAGAGACTATAATTCACCCCTCCACTTT.

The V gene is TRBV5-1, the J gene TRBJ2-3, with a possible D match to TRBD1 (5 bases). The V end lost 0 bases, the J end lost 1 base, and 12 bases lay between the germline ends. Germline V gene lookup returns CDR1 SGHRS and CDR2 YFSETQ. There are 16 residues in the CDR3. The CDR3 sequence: CASSLAAGIGTDTQYF. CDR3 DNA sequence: TGCGCCAGCAGCTTGGCCGCAGGGATAGGCACAGATACGCAGTATTTT.

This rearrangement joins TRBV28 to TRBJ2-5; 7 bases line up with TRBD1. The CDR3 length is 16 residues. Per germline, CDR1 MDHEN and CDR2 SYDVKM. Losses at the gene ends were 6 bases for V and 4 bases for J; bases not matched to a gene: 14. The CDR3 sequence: CASSHPPDRRRETQYF. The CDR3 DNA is TGTGCCAGCAGCCATCCCCCGGACAGGCGTCGAGAGACCCAGTACTTC. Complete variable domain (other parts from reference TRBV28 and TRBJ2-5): DVKVTQSSRYLVKRTGEKVFLECVQDMDHENMFWYRQDPGLGLRLIYFSYDVKMKEKGDIPEGYSVSREKKERFSLILESASTNQTSMYLCASSHPPDRRRETQYFGPGTRLLVL.

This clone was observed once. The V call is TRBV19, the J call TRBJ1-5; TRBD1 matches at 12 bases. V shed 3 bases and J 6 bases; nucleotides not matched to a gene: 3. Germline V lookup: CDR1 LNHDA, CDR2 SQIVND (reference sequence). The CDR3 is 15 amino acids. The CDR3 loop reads CASSMGQGAGQPQHF. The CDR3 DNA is TGTGCCAGTAGTATGGGACAGGGGGCAGGTCAGCCCCAGCATTTT.

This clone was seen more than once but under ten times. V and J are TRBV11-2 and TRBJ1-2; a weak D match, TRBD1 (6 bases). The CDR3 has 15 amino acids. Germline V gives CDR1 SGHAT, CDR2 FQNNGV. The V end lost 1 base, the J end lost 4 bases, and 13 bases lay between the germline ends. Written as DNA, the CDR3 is TGTGCCAGCAGCTTAGGCAGGGGAGACGGCTATGGCTACACCTTC. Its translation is CASSLGRGDGYGYTF.

Here the CDR3 reads CAWSRDSNSNQPQHF. CDR3 nucleotides: TGTGCCTGGAGTCGGGACAGCAATAGCAATCAGCCCCAGCATTTT. The V call is TRBV30, the J call TRBJ1-5, with 7 bases aligning to TRBD1. With V trimmed by 2 bases and J by 0 bases, 4 bases remained unmatched. Per germline, CDR1 GTSNPN and CDR2 SVGIG (reference sequence). This CDR3 is built from 15 residues.

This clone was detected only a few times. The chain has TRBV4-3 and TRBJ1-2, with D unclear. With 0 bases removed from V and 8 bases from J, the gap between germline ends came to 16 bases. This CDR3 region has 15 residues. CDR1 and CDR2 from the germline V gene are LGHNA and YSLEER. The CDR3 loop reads CASSQDSTAPEGYTF. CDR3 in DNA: TGCGCCAGCAGCCAAGATTCGACGGCCCCGGAGGGCTACACCTTC.

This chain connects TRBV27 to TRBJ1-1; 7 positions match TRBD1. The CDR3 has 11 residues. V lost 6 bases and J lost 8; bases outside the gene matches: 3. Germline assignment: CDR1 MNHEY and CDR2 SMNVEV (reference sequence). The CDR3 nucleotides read TGTGCCAGCAGGGGACAGATAGAAGCTTTCTTT. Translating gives CASRGQIEAFF.

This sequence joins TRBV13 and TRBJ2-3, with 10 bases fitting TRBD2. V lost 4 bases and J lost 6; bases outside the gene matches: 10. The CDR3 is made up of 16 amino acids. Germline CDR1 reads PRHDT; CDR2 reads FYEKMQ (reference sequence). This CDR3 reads CASSWGSSGGPDTQYF. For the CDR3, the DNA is TGTGCCAGCAGCTGGGGAAGTAGCGGGGGGCCGGATACGCAGTATTTT.

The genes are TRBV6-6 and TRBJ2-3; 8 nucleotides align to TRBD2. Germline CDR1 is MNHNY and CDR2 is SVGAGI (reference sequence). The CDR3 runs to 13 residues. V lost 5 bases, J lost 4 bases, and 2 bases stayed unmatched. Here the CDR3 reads CASSIAGPDTQYF. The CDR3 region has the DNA TGTGCCAGCAGTATAGCGGGGCCAGATACGCAGTATTTT.

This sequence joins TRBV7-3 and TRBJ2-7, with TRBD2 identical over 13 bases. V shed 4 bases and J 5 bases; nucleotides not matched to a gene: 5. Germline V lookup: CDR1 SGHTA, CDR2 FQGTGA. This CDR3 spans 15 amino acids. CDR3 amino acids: CASSSSTSGRDEQYF. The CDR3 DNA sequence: TGTGCCAGCAGCTCCTCCACTAGCGGGAGGGACGAGCAGTACTTC.

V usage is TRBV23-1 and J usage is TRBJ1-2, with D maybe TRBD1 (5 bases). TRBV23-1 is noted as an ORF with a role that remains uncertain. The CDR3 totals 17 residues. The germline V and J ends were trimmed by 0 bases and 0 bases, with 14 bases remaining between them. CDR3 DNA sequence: TGCGCCAGCAGTCAATCTTCCGGGGGGACGCCTAACTATGGCTACACCTTC. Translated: CASSQSSGGTPNYGYTF.

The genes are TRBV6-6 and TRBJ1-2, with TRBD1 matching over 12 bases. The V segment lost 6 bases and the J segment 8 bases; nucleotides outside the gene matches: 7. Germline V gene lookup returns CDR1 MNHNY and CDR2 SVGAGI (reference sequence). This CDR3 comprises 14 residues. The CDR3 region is CASRGDRGLFGYTF. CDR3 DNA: TGTGCCAGCAGGGGGGACAGGGGGCTATTCGGCTACACCTTC.

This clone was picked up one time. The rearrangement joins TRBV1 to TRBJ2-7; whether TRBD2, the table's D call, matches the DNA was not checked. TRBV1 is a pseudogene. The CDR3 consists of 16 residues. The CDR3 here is CTSSEGLAGGPYEQYF. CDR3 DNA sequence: TGCACCAGCAGCGAGGGACTAGCGGGAGGGCCCTACGAGCAGTACTTC.

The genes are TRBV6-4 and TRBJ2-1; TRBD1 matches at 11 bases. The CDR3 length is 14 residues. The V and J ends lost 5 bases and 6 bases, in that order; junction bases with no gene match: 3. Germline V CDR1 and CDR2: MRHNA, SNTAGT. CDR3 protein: CASSLGQGGNEQFF. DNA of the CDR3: TGTGCCAGCAGTTTGGGACAGGGGGGCAATGAGCAGTTCTTC.

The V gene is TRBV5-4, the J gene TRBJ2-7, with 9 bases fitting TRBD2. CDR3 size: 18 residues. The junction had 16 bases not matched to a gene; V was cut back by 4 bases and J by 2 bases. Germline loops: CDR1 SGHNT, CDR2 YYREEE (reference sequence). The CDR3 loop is CASSLGGLAGFRPYEQYF. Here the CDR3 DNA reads TGTGCCAGCAGCCTAGGTGGGCTAGCGGGATTCAGACCCTACGAGCAGTACTTC.

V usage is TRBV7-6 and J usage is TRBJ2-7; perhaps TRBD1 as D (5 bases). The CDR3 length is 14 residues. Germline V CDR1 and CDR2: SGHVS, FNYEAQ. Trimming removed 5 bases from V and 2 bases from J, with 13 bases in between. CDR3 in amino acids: CASSKTTVPYEQYF. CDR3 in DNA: TGTGCCAGCAGCAAAACGACAGTACCCTACGAGCAGTACTTC.

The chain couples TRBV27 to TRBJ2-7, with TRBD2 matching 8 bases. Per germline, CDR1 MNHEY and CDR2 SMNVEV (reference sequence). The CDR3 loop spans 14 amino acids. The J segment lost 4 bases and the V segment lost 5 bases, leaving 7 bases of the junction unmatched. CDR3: CASSLRTSRYEQYF. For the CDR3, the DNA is TGTGCCAGCAGTCTCCGGACTAGCAGATACGAGCAGTACTTC.

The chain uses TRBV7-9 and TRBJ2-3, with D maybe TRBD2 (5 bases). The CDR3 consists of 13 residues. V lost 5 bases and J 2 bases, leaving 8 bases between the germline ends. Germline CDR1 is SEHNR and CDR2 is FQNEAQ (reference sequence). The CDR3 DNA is TGTGCCAGCAGCGCTGGACTCACAGATACGCAGTATTTT. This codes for CASSAGLTDTQYF.